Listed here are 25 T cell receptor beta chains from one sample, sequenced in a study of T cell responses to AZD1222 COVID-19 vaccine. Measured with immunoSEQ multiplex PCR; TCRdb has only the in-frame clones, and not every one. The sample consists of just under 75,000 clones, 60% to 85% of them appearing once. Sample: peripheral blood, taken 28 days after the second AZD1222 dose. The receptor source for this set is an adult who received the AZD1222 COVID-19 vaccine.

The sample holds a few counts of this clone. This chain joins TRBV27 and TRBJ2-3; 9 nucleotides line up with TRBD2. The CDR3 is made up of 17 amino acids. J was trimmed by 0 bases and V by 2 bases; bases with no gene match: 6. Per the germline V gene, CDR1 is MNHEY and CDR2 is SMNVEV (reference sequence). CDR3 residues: CASSLRSSGTSTDTQYF. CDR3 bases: TGTGCCAGCAGTTTACGGTCTAGCGGGACTAGCACAGATACGCAGTATTTT.

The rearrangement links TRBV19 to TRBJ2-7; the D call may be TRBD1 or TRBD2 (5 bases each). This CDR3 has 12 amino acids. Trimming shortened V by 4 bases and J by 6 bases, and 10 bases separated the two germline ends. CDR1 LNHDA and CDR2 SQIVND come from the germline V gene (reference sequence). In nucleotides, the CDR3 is TGTGCCAGTAGTACGGTTGGGGGCGAGCAGTACTTC. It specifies CASSTVGGEQYF.

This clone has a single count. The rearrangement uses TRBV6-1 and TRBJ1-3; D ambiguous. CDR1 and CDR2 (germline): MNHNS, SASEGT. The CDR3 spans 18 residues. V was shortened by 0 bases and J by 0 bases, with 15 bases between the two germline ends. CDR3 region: CASSEARSRRSSGNTIYF. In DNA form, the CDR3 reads TGTGCCAGCAGTGAAGCGAGGTCTCGGAGGAGCTCTGGAAACACCATATATTTT.

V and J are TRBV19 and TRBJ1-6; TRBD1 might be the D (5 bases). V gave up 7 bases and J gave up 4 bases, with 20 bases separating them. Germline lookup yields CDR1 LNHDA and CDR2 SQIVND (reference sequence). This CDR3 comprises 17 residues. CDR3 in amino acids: CASNGWDDGEYNSPLHF. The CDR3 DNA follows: TGTGCCAGTAATGGGTGGGACGACGGTGAATATAATTCACCCCTCCACTTT.

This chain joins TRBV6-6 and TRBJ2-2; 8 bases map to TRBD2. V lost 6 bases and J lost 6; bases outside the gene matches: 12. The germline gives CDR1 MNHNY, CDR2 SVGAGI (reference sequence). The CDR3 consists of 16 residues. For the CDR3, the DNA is TGTGCCAGCAGAAGAACCGGGACTAGGGTGGCCGGGGAGCTGTTTTTT. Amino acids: CASRRTGTRVAGELFF.

The CDR3 region has the DNA TGTGCCAGCACCCTCGGACAGGAGCAGTACACCTTC. As protein: CASTLGQEQYTF. The V call is TRBV28, the J call TRBJ1-2; 7 nucleotides agree with TRBD1. The CDR3 is 12 amino acids. The V segment lost 7 bases and the J segment 11 bases; nucleotides outside the gene matches: 10. CDR1 is MDHEN and CDR2 is SYDVKM in the germline V gene.

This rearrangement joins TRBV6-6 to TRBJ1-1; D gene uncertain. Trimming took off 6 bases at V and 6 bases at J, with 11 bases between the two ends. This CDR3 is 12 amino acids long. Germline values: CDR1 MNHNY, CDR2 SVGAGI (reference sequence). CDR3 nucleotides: TGTGCCAGCAGAGGCCCGGAGGCTGAAGCTTTCTTT. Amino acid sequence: CASRGPEAEAFF.

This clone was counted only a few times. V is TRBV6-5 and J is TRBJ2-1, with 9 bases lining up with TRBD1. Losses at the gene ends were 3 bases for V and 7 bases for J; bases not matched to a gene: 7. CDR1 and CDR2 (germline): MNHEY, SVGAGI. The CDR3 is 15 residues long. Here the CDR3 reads CASSYSGQGRNEQFF. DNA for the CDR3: TGTGCCAGCAGTTATTCGGGACAGGGTAGGAATGAGCAGTTCTTC.

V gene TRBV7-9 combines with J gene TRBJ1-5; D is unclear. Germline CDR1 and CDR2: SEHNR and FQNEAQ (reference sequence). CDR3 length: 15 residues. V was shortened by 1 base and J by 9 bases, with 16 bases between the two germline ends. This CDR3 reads CASSLEVGAQTPQHF. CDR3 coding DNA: TGTGCCAGCAGCTTAGAAGTGGGCGCCCAAACGCCCCAGCATTTT.

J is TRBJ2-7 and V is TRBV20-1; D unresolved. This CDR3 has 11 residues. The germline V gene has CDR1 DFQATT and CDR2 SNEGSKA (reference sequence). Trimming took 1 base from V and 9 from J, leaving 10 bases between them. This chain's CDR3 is CSARAPARQYF. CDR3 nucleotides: TGCAGTGCTAGAGCCCCCGCACGGCAGTACTTC.

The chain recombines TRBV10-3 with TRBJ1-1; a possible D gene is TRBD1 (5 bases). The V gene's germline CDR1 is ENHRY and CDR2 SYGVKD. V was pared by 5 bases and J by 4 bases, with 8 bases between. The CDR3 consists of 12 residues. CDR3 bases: TGTGCCATCAGTTCAGGGCCCACTGAAGCTTTCTTT. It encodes CAISSGPTEAFF.

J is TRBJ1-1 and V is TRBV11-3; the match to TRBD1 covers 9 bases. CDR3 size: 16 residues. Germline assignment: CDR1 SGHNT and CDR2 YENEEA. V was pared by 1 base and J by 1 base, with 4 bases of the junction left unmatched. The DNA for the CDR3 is TGTGCCAGCAGCTTAGGGAGGGGACAGGGGAACACTGAAGCTTTCTTT. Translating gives CASSLGRGQGNTEAFF.

The CDR3 coding sequence is TGTGCCAGCAGCCCAAGACAGGGGGCGGTATACGAGCAGTACTTC. This sequence encodes CASSPRQGAVYEQYF. The V call is TRBV7-2, the J call TRBJ2-7; TRBD1 aligns across 10 bases. J gave up 4 bases and V 5 bases, and 8 bases lay outside the gene matches. This CDR3 comprises 15 residues. Germline V gene data show CDR1 as SGHTA and CDR2 as FQGNSA.

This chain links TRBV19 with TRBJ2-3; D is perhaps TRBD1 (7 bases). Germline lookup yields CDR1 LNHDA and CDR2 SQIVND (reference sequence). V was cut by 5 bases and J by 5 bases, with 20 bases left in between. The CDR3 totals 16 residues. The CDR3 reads CASSSPGGQSLDTQYF. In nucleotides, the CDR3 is TGTGCCAGTAGTTCCCCCGGGGGACAGTCTTTAGATACGCAGTATTTT.

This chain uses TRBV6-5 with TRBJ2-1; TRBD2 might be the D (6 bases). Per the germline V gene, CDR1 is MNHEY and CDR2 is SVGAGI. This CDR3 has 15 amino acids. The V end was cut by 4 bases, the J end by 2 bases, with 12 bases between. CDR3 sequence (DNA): TGTGCCAGCAGTTGGGGGGTTATCCCCTACAATGAGCAGTTCTTC. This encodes CASSWGVIPYNEQFF.

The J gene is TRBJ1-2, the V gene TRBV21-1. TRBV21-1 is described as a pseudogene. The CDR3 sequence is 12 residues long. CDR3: CGMGEQNYGYTF. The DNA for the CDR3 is TGTGGGATGGGGGAACAGAACTATGGCTACACCTTC.

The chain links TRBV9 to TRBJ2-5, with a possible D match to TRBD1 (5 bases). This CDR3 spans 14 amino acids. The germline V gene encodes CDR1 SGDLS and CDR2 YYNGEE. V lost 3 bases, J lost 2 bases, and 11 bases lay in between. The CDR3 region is CASSAQGNQETQYF. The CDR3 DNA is TGTGCCAGCAGCGCCCAGGGAAATCAAGAGACCCAGTACTTC.

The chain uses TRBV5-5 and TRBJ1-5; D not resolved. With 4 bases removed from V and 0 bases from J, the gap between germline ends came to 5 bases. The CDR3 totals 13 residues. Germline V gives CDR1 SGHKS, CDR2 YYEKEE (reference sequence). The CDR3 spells CASSADSNQPQHF. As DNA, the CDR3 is TGTGCCAGCAGCGCAGATAGCAATCAGCCCCAGCATTTT.

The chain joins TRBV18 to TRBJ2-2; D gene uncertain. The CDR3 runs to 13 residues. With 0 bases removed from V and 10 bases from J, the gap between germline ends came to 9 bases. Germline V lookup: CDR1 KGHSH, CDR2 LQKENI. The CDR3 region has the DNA TGTGCCAGCTCACCACCTGGGGTGGAGGAGCTGTTTTTT. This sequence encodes CASSPPGVEELFF.

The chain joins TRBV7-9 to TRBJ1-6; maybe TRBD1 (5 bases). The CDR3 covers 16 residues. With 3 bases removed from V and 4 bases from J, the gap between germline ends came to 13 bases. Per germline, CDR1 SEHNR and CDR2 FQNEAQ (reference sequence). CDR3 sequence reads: CASSFSGPQYNSPLHF. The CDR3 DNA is TGTGCCAGCAGCTTCTCGGGACCGCAGTATAATTCACCCCTCCACTTT.

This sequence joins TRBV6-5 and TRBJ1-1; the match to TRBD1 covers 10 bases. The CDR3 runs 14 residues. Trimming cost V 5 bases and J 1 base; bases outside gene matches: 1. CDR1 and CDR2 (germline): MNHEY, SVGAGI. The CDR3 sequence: CASSRDRGNTEAFF. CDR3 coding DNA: TGTGCCAGCAGTCGGGACAGGGGGAACACTGAAGCTTTCTTT.

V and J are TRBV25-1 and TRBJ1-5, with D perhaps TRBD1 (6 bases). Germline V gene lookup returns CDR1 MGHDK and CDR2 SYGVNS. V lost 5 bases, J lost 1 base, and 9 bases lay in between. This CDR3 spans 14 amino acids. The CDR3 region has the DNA TGTGCCAGCAGTCCAGGGGTGAGCAATCAGCCCCAGCATTTT. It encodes CASSPGVSNQPQHF.

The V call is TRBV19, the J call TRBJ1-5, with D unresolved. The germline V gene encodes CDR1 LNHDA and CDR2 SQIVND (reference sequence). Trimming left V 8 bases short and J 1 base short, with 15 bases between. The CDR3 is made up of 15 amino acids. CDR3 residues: CASSHLMASNQPQHF. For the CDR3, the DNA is TGTGCCAGTTCTCACCTTATGGCGAGCAATCAGCCCCAGCATTTT.

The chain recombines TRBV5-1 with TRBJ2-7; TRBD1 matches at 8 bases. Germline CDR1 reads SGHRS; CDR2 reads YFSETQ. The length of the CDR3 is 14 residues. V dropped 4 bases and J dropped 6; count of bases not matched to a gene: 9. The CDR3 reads CASSEGQGFSEQYF. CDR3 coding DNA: TGCGCCAGCAGCGAAGGACAGGGCTTCTCCGAGCAGTACTTC.

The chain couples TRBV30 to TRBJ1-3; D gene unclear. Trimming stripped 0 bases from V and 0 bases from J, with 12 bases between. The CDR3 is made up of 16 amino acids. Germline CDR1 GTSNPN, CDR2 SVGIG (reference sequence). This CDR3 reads CAWSVGQLSSGNTIYF. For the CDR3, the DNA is TGTGCCTGGAGTGTAGGGCAGCTCAGCTCTGGAAACACCATATATTTT.